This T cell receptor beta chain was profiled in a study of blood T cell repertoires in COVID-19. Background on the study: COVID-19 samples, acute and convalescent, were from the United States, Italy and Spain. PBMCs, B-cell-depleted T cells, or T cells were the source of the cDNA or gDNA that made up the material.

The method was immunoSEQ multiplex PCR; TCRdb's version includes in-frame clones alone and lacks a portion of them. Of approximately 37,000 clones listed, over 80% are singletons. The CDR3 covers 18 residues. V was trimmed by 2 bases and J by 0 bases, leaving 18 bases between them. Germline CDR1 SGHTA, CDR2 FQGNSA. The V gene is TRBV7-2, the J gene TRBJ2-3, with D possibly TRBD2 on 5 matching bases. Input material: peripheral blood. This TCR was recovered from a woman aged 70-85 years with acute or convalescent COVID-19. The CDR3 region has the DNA TGTGCCAGCAGCTTAATCGGGATTCTTGCGACTAGCACAGATACGCAGTATTTT. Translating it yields CASSLIGILATSTDTQYF.